This T cell receptor (beta chain) was identified in a study of response to subunit inactivated influenza vaccine. This clonotype was seen more than once but under ten times. A single record per CDR3 protein comes from TCRdb applying MiXCR to the RT-PCR reads. The sample carries about 780,000 distinct CDR3 sequences, approximately 17% recorded once. The clonotype comes from a man between 45 and 60 years old who received an inactivated influenza vaccine. The sample in question was PBMCs from blood, obtained 4 to 6 days after vaccination.

CDR3 sequence: CASSLEGLGTQYF. The DNA of the CDR3 is TGTGCCAGCAGCTTAGAGGGTCTTGGGACCCAGTACTTC. The chain combines TRBV7-8 with TRBJ2-5; D remains unclear. V dropped 1 base and J dropped 7 bases, with 10 bases sitting between them. The length of the CDR3 is 13 residues. In germline, CDR1 is SGHVS, CDR2 FQNEAQ. Based on the CDR3 plus reference TRBV7-8 and TRBJ2-5, the full variable domain is GAGVSQSPRYKVAKRGQDVALRCDPISGHVSLFWYQQALGQGPEFLTYFQNEAQLDKSGLPSDRFFAERPEGSVSTLKIQRTQQEDSAVYLCASSLEGLGTQYFGPGTRLLVL.